This TCR beta chain was sequenced for a study of Ad26.COV2.S vaccination and SARS-CoV-2 variants. Study context: Among those in the COV1001 Ad26.COV2.S trial arm was the donor.

Regarding the study as a whole: Spike-specific TCR breadth was greater in vaccine than placebo recipients.

Here immunoSEQ multiplex PCR was the method, and the copy in TCRdb shows in-frame clones only, minus some. The sample lists about 350,000 clones, about 85% occurring once. The sample's treatment: about 20 received Ad26.COV2.S at low or high dose, single or two shots; five or six received placebo; per-sample allocation not given. Samples were taken on day 63 after the first vaccine or placebo injection. The vaccine delivered Wuhan-strain SARS-CoV-2 spike through an Ad26 vector. Worth noting for this clone: As yet, its antigen is unknown.

Sequencing was performed on peripheral blood, taken in a trial of Ad26.COV2.S vaccine versus placebo. This TCR was sampled from a person between 18 and 59 years old who received the Ad26.COV2.S COVID-19 vaccine or a placebo.

The CDR3 is CSVGPHTGELFF. The DNA of the CDR3 is TGCAGCGTTGGGCCCCACACCGGGGAGCTGTTTTTT. This chain joins TRBV29-1 and TRBJ2-2; no firm D call. The germline V gene encodes CDR1 SQVTM and CDR2 ANQGSEA. The germline V and J ends were trimmed by 4 bases and 3 bases, with 6 bases remaining between them. This CDR3 is built from 12 residues.